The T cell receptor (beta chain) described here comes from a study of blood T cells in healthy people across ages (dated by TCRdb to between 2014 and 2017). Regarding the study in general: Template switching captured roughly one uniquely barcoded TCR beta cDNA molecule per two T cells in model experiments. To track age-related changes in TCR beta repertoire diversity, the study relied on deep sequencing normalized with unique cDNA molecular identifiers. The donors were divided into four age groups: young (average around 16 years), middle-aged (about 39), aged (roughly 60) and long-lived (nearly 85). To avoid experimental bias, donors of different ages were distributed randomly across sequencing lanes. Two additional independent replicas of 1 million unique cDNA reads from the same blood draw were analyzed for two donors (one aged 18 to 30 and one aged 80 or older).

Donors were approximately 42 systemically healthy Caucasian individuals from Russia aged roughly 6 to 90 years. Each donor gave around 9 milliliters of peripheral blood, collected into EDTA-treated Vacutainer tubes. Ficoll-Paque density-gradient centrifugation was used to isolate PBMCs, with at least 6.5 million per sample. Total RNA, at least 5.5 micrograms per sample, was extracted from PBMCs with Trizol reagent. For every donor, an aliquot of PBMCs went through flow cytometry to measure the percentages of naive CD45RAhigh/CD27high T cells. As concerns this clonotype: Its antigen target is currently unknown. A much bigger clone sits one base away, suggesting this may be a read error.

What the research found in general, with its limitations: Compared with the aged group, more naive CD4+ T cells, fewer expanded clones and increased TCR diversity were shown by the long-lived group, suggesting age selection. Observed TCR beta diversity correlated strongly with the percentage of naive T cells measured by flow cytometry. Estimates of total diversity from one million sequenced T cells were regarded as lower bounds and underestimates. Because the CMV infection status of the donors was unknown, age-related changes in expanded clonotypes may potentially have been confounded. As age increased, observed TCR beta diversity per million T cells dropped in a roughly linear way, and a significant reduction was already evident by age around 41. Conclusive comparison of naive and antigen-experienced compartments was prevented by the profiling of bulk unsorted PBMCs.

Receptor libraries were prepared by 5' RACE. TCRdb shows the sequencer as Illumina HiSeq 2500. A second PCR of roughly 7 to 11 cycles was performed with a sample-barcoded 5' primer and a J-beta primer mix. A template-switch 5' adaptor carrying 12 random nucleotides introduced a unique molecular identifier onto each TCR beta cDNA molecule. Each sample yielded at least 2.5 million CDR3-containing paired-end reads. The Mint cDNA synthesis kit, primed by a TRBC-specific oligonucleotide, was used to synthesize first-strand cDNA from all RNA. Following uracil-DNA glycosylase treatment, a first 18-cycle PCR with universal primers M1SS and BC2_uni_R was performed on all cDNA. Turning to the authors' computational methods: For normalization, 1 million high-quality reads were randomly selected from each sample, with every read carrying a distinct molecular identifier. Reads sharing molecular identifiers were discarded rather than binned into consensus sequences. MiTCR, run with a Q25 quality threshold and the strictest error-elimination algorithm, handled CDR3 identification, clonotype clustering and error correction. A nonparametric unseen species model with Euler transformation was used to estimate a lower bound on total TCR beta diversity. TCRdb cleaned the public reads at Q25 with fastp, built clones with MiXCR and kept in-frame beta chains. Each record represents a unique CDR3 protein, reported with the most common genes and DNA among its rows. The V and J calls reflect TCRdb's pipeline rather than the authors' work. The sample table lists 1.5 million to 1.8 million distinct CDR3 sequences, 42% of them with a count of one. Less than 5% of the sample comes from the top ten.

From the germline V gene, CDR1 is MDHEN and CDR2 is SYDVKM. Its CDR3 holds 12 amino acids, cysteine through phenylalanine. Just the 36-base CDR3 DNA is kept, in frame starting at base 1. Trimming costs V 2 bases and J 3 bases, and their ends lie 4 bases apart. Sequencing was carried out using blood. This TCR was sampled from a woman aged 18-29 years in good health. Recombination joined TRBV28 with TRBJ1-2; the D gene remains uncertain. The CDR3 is CASSLIDYGYTF. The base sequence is TGTGCCAGCAGTTTAATAGACTATGGCTACACCTTC.